What follows are 16 T cell receptor beta chains derived from one specimen sequenced in a study of blood T cells in healthy people across ages. A J-beta primer mix and a sample-barcoded 5' primer were used in a second PCR of roughly 6 to 11 cycles. TCRdb itself ran the 5' RACE reads through MiXCR, one entry per CDR3 protein. The sample lists about 760,000 distinct CDR3 sequences, just over 55% occurring once. The sample comprised blood. These receptor sequences come from a man aged 40-50 years in good health.

This chain links TRBV10-3 with TRBJ1-2; D is unclear. The V gene lost 2 bases and the J gene lost 3 bases, with 19 bases spanning the gap. From germline, CDR1 is ENHRY and CDR2 SYGVKD. CDR3 length: 17 amino acids. The CDR3 sequence is CAISEPRRAGSDYGYTF. As DNA, the CDR3 is TGTGCCATCAGTGAGCCGAGGCGCGCGGGTAGTGACTATGGCTACACCTTC.

This clonotype was seen a few times. The genes are TRBV29-1 and TRBJ2-5; possibly TRBD2 for D (6 bases). The CDR3 is 12 residues long. V was shortened by 6 bases and J by 5 bases, with 13 bases between the two germline ends. CDR1 is SQVTM, CDR2 ANQGSEA, per germline. CDR3 sequence: CSVNRGRETQYF. In DNA, the CDR3 is TGCAGCGTGAACAGAGGGAGGGAGACCCAGTACTTC.

In this sample, this clonotype turned up a few times. V is TRBV29-1 and J is TRBJ2-3; 11 bases are shared with TRBD2. Trimming cost V 6 bases and J 3 bases; bases outside gene matches: 14. Germline CDR1 is SQVTM and CDR2 is ANQGSEA. The CDR3 runs to 17 residues. CDR3 DNA: TGCAGCGTCCTAGGAATAGCGGGAGGGCCTACGACAGATACGCAGTATTTT. Its translation: CSVLGIAGGPTTDTQYF.

The CDR3 reads CASSYGTGRLNEKLFF. The CDR3 region has the DNA TGCGCCAGCAGCTACGGGACAGGCCGCCTTAATGAAAAACTGTTTTTT. The chain employs TRBV5-1 and TRBJ1-4; 8 bases match TRBD1. The CDR3 contains 16 residues. Germline values: CDR1 SGHRS, CDR2 YFSETQ. Losses at the gene ends were 3 bases for V and 4 bases for J; bases not matched to a gene: 8. Filled out from reference TRBV5-1 and TRBJ1-4, the complete variable domain reads KAGVTQTPRYLIKTRGQQVTLSCSPISGHRSVSWYQQTPGQGLQFLFEYFSETQRNKGNFPGRFSGRQFSNSRSEMNVSTLELGDSALYLCASSYGTGRLNEKLFFGSGTQLSVL.

This clonotype showed up many times. The V gene is TRBV29-1, the J gene TRBJ2-1; 8 positions match TRBD2. The germline V gene has CDR1 SQVTM and CDR2 ANQGSEA. V lost 3 bases, J lost 0 bases, and 4 bases stayed unmatched. The CDR3 totals 15 residues. CDR3 nucleotide sequence: TGCAGCGTTGACCCCGGGGGGGGCTCCTACAATGAGCAGTTCTTC. Amino acid sequence: CSVDPGGGSYNEQFF.

The chain uses TRBV4-3 and TRBJ2-5; D possibly matches TRBD1 or TRBD2 (5 bases each). The CDR3 consists of 16 residues. Trimming cost V 0 bases and J 2 bases, with 13 bases left between them. Per the germline V gene, CDR1 is LGHNA and CDR2 is YSLEER. CDR3 residues: CASSQEPGTGQETQYF. CDR3 in DNA: TGCGCCAGCAGCCAAGAGCCCGGGACGGGACAAGAGACCCAGTACTTC.

The V gene is TRBV29-1, the J gene TRBJ2-5; D is undetermined. The V end was cut by 6 bases, the J end by 0 bases, with 11 bases between. The CDR3 consists of 13 residues. Germline CDR1 reads SQVTM; CDR2 reads ANQGSEA. CDR3 nucleotides: TGCAGCGTCGATCCCTCAAACCAAGAGACCCAGTACTTC. Translation: CSVDPSNQETQYF. Looking up the rest from reference TRBV29-1 and TRBJ2-5 gives the full variable domain: SAVISQKPSRDICQRGTSLTIQCQVDSQVTMMFWYRQQPGQSLTLIATANQGSEATYESGFVIDKFPISRPNLTFSTLTVSNMSPEDSSIYLCSVDPSNQETQYFGPGTRLLVL.

The chain joins TRBV12-3 or TRBV12-4 to TRBJ1-3; TRBD1 might be the D (6 bases). The CDR3 has 15 amino acids. Trimming took 6 bases from V and 1 from J, leaving 13 bases between them. The CDR3 region is CASRLKGGSGNTIYF. The DNA of the CDR3 is TGTGCCAGCAGATTGAAAGGGGGTTCTGGAAACACCATATATTTT.

The chain employs TRBV29-1 and TRBJ1-6; D not resolved. V lost 4 bases, J lost 7 bases, and 11 bases lay in between. This CDR3 has 13 residues. Per the germline V gene, CDR1 is SQVTM and CDR2 is ANQGSEA. The CDR3 here is CSVGHSPNSPLHF. The CDR3 DNA sequence: TGCAGCGTTGGGCACAGTCCAAATTCACCCCTCCACTTT.

CDR3 DNA sequence: TGTGCCAGCAGTGAAGTACAGGGGATCTATGGCTACACCTTC. Its protein product is CASSEVQGIYGYTF. The chain carries TRBV2 and TRBJ1-2; TRBD1 agrees at 7 bases. Per the germline V gene, CDR1 is SNHLY and CDR2 is FYNNEI. The CDR3 length is 14 residues. V trimming: 1 base; J trimming: 4 bases; junction bases outside the gene matches: 3.

This clonotype was recorded many times. The CDR3 here is CASSQGGVSWQPQHF. CDR3 nucleotides: TGTGCCAGCAGCCAAGGGGGGGTCTCTTGGCAGCCCCAGCATTTT. The chain combines TRBV7-2 with TRBJ1-5; D may be TRBD1 (6 bases). Trimming removed 5 bases from V and 7 bases from J, with 18 bases in between. The CDR3 has 15 amino acids. Germline V gene data show CDR1 as SGHTA and CDR2 as FQGNSA.

Comment on this clonotype: A read error is possible here, since a much larger clone lies one base away. This chain joins TRBV7-2 and TRBJ2-5, with TRBD1 matching over 7 bases. The CDR3 totals 13 residues. V lost 5 bases, J lost 7 bases, and 7 bases stayed unmatched. The germline V gene has CDR1 SGHTA and CDR2 FQGNSA. The CDR3 region is CASSVGAGGTQYF. The CDR3 nucleotides are TGTGCCAGCAGCGTAGGGGCAGGGGGGACCCAGTACTTC.

In this sample, this clonotype turned up a few times. The chain combines TRBV24-1 with TRBJ2-7; D gene uncertain. Looked up from germline, CDR1 is KGHDR and CDR2 is SFDVKD. The CDR3 loop spans 16 amino acids. Between the trimmed V and J ends, which lost 4 bases and 1 base, there was a span of 16 bases. CDR3 residues: CATSENGLAASYEQYF. The CDR3 nucleotides are TGTGCCACCAGTGAAAACGGGTTGGCAGCATCCTACGAGCAGTACTTC.

This clonotype was counted between two and nine times. The chain joins TRBV29-1 to TRBJ2-5; tentative D call: TRBD1 (6 bases). CDR1 SQVTM and CDR2 ANQGSEA come from the germline V gene. V was cut by 4 bases and J by 11 bases, with 17 bases left in between. The CDR3 loop spans 12 amino acids. The CDR3 reads CSVALSRQEQYF. The CDR3 DNA sequence: TGCAGCGTTGCCTTATCCAGACAGGAGCAGTACTTC.

This clonotype has only a few counts. V is TRBV13 and J is TRBJ2-1; weak D call: TRBD1 (5 bases). Trimming took 2 bases from V and 9 from J, leaving 17 bases between them. The CDR3 covers 15 residues. The germline gives CDR1 PRHDT, CDR2 FYEKMQ (reference sequence). The DNA for the CDR3 is TGTGCCAGCAGCTTACAGGGCACTGGGGTTGGTGAGCAGTTCTTC. Translation: CASSLQGTGVGEQFF.

The rearrangement joins TRBV7-3 to TRBJ2-1; D not resolved. CDR1 is SGHTA, CDR2 FQGTGA, per germline. Trimming removed 8 bases at V and 4 bases at J, with 6 bases between. This CDR3 region has 11 residues. The CDR3 sequence is CASGKYNEQFF. The CDR3 DNA reads TGTGCCAGCGGGAAATACAATGAGCAGTTCTTC. The full variable domain, completed using reference TRBV7-3 and TRBJ2-1, is GAGVSQTPSNKVTEKGKYVELRCDPISGHTALYWYRQSLGQGPEFLIYFQGTGAADDSGLPNDRFFAVRPEGSVSTLKIQRTERGDSAVYLCASGKYNEQFFGPGTRLTVL.